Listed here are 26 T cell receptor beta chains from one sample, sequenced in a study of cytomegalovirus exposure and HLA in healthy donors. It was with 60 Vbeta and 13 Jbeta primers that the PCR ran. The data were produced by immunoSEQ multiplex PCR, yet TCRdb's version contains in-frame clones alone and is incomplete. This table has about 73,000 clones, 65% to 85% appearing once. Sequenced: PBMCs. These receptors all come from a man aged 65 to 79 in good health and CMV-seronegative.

The CDR3 sequence is CASKGAGDLVTQYF. DNA of the CDR3: TGTGCCAGCAAGGGAGCGGGAGATTTAGTTACGCAGTATTTT. The rearrangement uses TRBV6-1 and TRBJ2-3, with 8 bases aligning to TRBD2. This CDR3 region has 14 residues. The V gene's germline CDR1 is MNHNS and CDR2 SASEGT. The junction had 11 bases not matched to a gene; V was cut back by 7 bases and J by 8 bases.

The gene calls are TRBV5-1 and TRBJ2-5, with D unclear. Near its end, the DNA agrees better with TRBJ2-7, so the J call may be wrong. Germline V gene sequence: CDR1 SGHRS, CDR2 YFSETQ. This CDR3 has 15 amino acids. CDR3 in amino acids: CASSLGADGTYEQYF. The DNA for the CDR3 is TGCGCCAGCAGCTTGGGGGCAGACGGTACCTACGAGCAGTACTTC.

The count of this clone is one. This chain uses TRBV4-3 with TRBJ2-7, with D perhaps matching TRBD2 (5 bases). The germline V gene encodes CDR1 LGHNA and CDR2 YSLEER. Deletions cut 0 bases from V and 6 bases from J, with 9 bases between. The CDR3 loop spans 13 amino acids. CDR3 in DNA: TGCGCCAGCAGCCAAGAAGAGGGATTCGAGCAGTACTTC. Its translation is CASSQEEGFEQYF.

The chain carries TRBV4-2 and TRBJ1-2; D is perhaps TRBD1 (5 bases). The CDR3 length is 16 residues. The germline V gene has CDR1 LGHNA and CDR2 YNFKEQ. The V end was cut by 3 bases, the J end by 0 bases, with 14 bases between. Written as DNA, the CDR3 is TGTGCCAGCAGCCAGTTACAGGCACCAACTAACTATGGCTACACCTTC. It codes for CASSQLQAPTNYGYTF.

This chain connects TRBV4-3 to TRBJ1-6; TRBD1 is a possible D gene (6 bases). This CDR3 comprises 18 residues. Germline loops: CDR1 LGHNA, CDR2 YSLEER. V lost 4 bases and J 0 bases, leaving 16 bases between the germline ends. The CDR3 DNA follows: TGCGCCAGCAGCCCTCAAAGACAGGACAGCTCCTATAATTCACCCCTCCACTTT. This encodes CASSPQRQDSSYNSPLHF.

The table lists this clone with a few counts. This CDR3 is CASSLSAGGFHGYTF. The CDR3, as DNA: TGTGCCAGCAGTTTATCAGCCGGGGGTTTTCATGGCTACACCTTC. The gene calls are TRBV27 and TRBJ1-2, with D perhaps matching TRBD1 (5 bases). This CDR3 comprises 15 residues. V was clipped by 0 bases and J by 6 bases, with 14 bases between them. Germline lookup yields CDR1 MNHEY and CDR2 SMNVEV (reference sequence).

This CDR3 is CASSGTGVYEQYF. CDR3 DNA: TGTGCCAGCAGCGGGACAGGGGTATACGAGCAGTACTTC. The chain joins TRBV9 to TRBJ2-7, with TRBD1 matching 9 bases. Germline CDR1 SGDLS, CDR2 YYNGEE. The junction had 2 bases not matched to a gene; V was cut back by 3 bases and J by 4 bases. CDR3 length equals 13 residues.

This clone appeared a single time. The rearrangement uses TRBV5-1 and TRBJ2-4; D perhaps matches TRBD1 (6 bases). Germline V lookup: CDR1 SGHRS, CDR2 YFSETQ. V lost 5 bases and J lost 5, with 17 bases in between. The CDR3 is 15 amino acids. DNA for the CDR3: TGCGCCAGCAGTCTATTCCCGGGACAAGAAAACATTCAGTACTTC. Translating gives CASSLFPGQENIQYF.

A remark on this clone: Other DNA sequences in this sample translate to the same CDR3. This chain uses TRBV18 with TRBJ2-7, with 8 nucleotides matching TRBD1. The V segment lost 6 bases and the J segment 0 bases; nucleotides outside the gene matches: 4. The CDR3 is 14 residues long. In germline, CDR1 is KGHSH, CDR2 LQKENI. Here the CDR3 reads CASSSGTGSYEQYF. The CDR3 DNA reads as TGTGCCAGCTCGTCCGGGACAGGCTCCTACGAGCAGTACTTC.

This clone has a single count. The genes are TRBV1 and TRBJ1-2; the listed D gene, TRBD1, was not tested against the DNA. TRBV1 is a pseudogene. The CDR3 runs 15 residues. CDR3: CTSSPRQGLLYRYTF. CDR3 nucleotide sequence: TGCACCAGCAGCCCAAGACAGGGCCTCCTTTATCGCTACACCTTC.

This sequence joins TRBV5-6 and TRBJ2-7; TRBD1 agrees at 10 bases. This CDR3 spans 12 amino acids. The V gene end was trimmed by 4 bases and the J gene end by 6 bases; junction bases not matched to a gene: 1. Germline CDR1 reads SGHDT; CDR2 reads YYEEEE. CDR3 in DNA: TGTGCCAGCAGCCGGACAGGGGGCGAGCAGTACTTC. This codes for CASSRTGGEQYF.

The CDR3, as DNA: TGTGCCAGCGCTAACCGACAGGGAGCAGATACGCAGTATTTT. It specifies CASANRQGADTQYF. The J gene is TRBJ2-3, the V gene TRBV6-5; TRBD1 matches 7 bases. Germline-derived CDR1 and CDR2 are MNHEY and SVGAGI. The V segment lost 8 bases and the J segment 4 bases; nucleotides outside the gene matches: 9. This CDR3 is built from 14 residues.

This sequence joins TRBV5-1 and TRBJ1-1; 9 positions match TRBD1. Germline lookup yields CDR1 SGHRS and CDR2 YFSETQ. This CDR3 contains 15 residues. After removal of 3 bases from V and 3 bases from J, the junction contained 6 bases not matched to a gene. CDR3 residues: CASSSTGGRDTEAFF. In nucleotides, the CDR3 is TGCGCCAGCAGCTCCACAGGGGGCAGGGACACTGAAGCTTTCTTT.

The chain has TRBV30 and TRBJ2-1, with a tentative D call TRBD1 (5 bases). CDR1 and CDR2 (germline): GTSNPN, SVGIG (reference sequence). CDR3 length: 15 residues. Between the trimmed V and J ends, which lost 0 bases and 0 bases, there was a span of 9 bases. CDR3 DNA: TGTGCCTGGAGTGTAGGGGCAAGCTCCTACAATGAGCAGTTCTTC. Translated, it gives CAWSVGASSYNEQFF.

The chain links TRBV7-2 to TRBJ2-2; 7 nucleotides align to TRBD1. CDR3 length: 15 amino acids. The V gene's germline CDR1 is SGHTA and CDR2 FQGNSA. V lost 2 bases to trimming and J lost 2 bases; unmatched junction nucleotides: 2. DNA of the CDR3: TGTGCCAGCAGCTTAACAGGGGCCAACACCGGGGAGCTGTTTTTT. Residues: CASSLTGANTGELFF.

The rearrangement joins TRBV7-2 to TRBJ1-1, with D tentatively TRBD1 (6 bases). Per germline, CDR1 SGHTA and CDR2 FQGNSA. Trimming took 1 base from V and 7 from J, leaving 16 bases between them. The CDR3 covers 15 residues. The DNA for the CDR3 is TGTGCCAGCAGCTTAGAGGCAGGGGCGATACGTGAAGCTTTCTTT. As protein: CASSLEAGAIREAFF.

The CDR3 DNA follows: TGCGCCAGCAGCCAAGGGAACCTAGCGGGGTCCCGGGGCACAGATACGCAGTATTTT. This sequence encodes CASSQGNLAGSRGTDTQYF. The chain carries TRBV4-3 and TRBJ2-3; TRBD2 matches 9 bases. With V trimmed by 1 base and J by 1 base, 12 bases remained unmatched. Germline lookup yields CDR1 LGHNA and CDR2 YSLEER. The CDR3 is made up of 19 amino acids.

This chain's CDR3 is CASSAQGRGPYEQYF. Here the CDR3 DNA reads TGTGCCAGCAGTGCGCAGGGCAGGGGACCGTACGAGCAGTACTTC. The chain couples TRBV2 to TRBJ2-7; possible D gene TRBD1, 6 bases. The germline gives CDR1 SNHLY, CDR2 FYNNEI. The CDR3 is 15 amino acids. Between the trimmed V and J ends, which lost 4 bases and 4 bases, there was a span of 17 bases.

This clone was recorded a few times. CDR3: CASSYTSSGNYGYTF. Written as DNA, the CDR3 is TGTGCCAGCAGTTACACTTCAAGCGGCAACTATGGCTACACCTTC. The chain carries TRBV13 and TRBJ1-2, with unresolved D. The V and J ends lost 6 bases and 2 bases respectively, with 16 bases between them. From germline, CDR1 is PRHDT and CDR2 FYEKMQ (reference sequence). The CDR3 consists of 15 residues. The full variable domain, completed using reference TRBV13 and TRBJ1-2, is AAGVIQSPRHLIKEKRETATLKCYPIPRHDTVYWYQQGPGQDPQFLISFYEKMQSDKGSIPDRFSAQQFSDYHSELNMSSLELGDSALYFCASSYTSSGNYGYTFGSGTRLTVV.

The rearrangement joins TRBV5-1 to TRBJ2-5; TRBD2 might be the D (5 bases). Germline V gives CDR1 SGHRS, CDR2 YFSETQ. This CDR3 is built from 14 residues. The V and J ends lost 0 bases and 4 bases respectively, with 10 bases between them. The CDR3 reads CASSLVTTSETQYF. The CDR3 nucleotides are TGCGCCAGCAGCTTGGTGACTACTTCAGAGACCCAGTACTTC.

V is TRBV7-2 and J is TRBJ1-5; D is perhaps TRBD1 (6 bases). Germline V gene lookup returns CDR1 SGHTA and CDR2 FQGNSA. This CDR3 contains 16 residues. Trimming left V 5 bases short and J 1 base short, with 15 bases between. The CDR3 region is CASSEQGILSNQPQHF. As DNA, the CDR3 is TGTGCCAGCAGCGAGCAGGGGATATTGAGCAATCAGCCCCAGCATTTT.

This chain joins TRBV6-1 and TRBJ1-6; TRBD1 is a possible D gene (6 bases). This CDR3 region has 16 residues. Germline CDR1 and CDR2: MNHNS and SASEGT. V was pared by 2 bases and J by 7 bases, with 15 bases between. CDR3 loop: CASSEILIRGNSPLHF. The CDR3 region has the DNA TGTGCCAGCAGTGAAATCCTAATCAGGGGAAATTCACCCCTCCACTTT.

The CDR3 sequence: CASSSLNQPQHF. Here the CDR3 DNA reads TGTGCCAGCAGTTCCCTGAATCAGCCCCAGCATTTT. The chain joins TRBV27 to TRBJ1-5; D gene ambiguous. The CDR3 extends over 12 amino acids. Germline assignment: CDR1 MNHEY and CDR2 SMNVEV (reference sequence). Trimming removed 4 bases from V and 4 bases from J, with 5 bases in between.

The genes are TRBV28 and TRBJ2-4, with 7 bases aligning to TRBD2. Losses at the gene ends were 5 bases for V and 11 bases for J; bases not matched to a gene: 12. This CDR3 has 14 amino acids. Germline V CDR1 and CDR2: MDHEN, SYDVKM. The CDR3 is CASSVSSGRVLQYF. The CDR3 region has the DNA TGTGCCAGCAGTGTCTCTAGCGGCCGGGTCCTTCAGTACTTC.

The CDR3 nucleotides are TGTGCCAGCAGTTACCTCACAGATACGCAGTATTTT. This translates into CASSYLTDTQYF. This chain joins TRBV6-6 and TRBJ2-3, with D unresolved. Trimming removed 2 bases from V and 2 bases from J, with 2 bases in between. This CDR3 comprises 12 residues. In germline, CDR1 is MNHNY, CDR2 SVGAGI (reference sequence).

The CDR3 nucleotides read TGCAGCGTTGAAGGGACAGGGAGTAATGAAAAACTGTTTTTT. Its protein product is CSVEGTGSNEKLFF. The chain couples TRBV29-1 to TRBJ1-4; 8 bases match TRBD1. CDR3 size: 14 residues. V was pared by 1 base and J by 4 bases, with 2 bases of the junction left unmatched. Germline values: CDR1 SQVTM, CDR2 ANQGSEA.